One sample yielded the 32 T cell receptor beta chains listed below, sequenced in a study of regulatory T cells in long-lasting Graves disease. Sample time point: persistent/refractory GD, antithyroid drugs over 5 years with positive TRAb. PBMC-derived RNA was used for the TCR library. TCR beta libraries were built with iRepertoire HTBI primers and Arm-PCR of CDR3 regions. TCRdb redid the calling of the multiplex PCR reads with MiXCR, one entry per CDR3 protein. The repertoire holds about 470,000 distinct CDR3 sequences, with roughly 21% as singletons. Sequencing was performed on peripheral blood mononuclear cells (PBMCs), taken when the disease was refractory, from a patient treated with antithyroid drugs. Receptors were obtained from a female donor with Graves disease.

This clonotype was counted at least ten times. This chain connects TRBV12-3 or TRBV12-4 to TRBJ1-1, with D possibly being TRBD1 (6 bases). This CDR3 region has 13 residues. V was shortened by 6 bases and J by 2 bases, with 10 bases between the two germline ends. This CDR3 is CASSQDSNTEAFF. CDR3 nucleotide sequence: TGTGCCAGCAGCCAGGACAGTAACACTGAAGCTTTCTTT.

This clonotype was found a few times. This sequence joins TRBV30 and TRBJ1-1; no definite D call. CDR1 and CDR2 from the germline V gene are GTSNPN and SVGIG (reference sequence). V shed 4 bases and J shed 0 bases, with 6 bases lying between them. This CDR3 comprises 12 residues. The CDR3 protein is CAWISVNTEAFF. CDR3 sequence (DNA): TGTGCCTGGATCTCAGTGAACACTGAAGCTTTCTTT.

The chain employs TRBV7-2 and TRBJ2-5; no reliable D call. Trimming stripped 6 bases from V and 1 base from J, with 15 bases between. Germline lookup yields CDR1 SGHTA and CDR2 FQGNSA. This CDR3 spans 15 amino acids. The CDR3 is CASSPRARPQETQYF. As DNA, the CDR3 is TGTGCCAGCAGTCCCCGAGCCCGGCCCCAAGAGACCCAGTACTTC.

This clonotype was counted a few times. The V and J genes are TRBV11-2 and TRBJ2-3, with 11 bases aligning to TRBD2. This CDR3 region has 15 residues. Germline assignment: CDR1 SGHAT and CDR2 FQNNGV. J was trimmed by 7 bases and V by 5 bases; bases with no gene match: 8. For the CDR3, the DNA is TGTGCCAGCAGCCCGACTAGCGGGGATGGGAATACGCAGTATTTT. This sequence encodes CASSPTSGDGNTQYF.

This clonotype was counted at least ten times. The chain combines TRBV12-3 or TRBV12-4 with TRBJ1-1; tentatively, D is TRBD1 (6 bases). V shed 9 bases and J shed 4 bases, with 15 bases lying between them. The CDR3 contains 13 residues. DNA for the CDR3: TGTGCCAGTCGAGGGGGGGGTTCCACTGAAGCTTTCTTT. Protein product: CASRGGGSTEAFF.

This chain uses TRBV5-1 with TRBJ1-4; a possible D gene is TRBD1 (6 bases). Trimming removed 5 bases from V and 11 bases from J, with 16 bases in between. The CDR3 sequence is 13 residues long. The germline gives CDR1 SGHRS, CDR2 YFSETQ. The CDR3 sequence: CASSGQGSGKLFF. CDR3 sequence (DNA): TGCGCCAGCAGTGGCCAGGGGAGTGGCAAACTGTTTTTT.

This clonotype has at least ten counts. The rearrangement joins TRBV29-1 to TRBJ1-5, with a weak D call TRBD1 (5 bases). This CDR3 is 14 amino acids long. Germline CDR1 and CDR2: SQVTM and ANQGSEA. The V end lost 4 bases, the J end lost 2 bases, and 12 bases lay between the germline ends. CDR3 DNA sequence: TGCAGCGTTGCAGCAGGGACGGGCAATCAGCCCCAGCATTTT. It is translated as CSVAAGTGNQPQHF.

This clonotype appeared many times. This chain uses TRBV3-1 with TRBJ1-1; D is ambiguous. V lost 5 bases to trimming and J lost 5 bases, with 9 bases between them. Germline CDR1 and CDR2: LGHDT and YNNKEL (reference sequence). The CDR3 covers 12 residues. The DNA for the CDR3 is TGTGCCAGCAGCAATGGGGTAACTGAAGCTTTCTTT. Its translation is CASSNGVTEAFF.

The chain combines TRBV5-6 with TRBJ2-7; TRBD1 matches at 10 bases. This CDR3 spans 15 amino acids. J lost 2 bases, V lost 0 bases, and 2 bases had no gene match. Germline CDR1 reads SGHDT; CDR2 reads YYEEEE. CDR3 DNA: TGTGCCAGCAGCTTGGAGGGACAGGGGACCTACGAGCAGTACTTC. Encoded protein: CASSLEGQGTYEQYF.

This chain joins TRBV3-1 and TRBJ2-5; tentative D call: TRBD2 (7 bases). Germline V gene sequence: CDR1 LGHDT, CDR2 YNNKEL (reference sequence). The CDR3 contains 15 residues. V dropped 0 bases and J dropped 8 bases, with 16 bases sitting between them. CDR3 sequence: CASSQDGAGAPTQYF. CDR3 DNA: TGTGCCAGCAGCCAAGATGGGGCGGGGGCCCCAACCCAGTACTTC.

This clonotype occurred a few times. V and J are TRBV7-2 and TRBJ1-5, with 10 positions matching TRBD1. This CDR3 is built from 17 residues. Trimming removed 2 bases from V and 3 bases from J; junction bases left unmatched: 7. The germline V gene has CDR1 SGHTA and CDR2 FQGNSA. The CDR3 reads CASSLRDRGRDNQPQHF. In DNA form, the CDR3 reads TGTGCCAGCAGCTTACGTGACAGGGGGCGCGACAATCAGCCCCAGCATTTT.

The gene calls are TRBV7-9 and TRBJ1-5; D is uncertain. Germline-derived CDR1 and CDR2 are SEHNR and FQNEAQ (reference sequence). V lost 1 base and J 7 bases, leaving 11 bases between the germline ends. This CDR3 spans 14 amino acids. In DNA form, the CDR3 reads TGTGCCAGCAGCTTAGGAGGGTGGCAACAGCCCCAGCATTTT. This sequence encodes CASSLGGWQQPQHF.

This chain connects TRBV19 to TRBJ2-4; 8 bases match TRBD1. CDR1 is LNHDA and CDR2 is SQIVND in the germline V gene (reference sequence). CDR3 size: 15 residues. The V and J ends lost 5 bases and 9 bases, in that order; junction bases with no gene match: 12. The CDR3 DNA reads TGTGCCAGTAGTGGACCGGGACAGGTGGCGGGCATTCAGTACTTC. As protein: CASSGPGQVAGIQYF. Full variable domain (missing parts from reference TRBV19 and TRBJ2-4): DGGITQSPKYLFRKEGQNVTLSCEQNLNHDAMYWYRQDPGQGLRLIYYSQIVNDFQKGDIAEGYSVSREKKESFPLTVTSAQKNPTAFYLCASSGPGQVAGIQYFGAGTRLSVL.

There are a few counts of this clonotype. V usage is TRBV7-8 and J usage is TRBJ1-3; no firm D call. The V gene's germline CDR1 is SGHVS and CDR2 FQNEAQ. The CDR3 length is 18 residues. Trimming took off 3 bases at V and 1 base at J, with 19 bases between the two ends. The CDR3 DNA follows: TGTGCCAGCAGCTTCACCCCGCACCAAATCCCATCTGGAAACACCATATATTTT. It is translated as CASSFTPHQIPSGNTIYF.

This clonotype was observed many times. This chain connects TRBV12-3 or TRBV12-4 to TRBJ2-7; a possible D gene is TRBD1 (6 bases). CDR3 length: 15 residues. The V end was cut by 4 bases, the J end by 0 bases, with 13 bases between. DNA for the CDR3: TGTGCCAGCAGTTCCACAGGGCCCATCTCCTACGAGCAGTACTTC. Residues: CASSSTGPISYEQYF.

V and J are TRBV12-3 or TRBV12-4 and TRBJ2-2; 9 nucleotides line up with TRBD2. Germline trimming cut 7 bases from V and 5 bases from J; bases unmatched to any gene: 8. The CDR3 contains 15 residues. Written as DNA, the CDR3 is TGTGCCAGCACTATAGCGGGAGTCGGTACCGGGGAGCTGTTTTTT. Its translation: CASTIAGVGTGELFF.

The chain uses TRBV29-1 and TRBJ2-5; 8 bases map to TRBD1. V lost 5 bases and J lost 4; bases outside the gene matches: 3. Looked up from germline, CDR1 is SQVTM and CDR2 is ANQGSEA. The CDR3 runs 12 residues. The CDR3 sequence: CSVLGTGETQYF. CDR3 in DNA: TGCAGCGTTCTCGGGACAGGAGAGACCCAGTACTTC.

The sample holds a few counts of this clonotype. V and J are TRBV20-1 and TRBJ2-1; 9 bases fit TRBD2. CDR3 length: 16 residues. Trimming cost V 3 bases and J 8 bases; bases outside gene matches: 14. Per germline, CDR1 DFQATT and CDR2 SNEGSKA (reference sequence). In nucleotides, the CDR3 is TGCAGTGCTAGGGCCGGCGGGGGGGTGATTGGCGATGAGCAGTTCTTC. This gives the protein CSARAGGGVIGDEQFF.

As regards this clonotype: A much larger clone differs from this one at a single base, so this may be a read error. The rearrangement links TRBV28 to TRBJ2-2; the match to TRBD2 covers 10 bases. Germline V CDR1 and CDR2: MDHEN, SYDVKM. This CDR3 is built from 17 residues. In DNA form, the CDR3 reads TGTGCCAGCAGTTTCCAGCGGGGGGGCCGCGGCACCGGGGAGCCGTTTTTT. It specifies CASSFQRGGRGTGEPFF.

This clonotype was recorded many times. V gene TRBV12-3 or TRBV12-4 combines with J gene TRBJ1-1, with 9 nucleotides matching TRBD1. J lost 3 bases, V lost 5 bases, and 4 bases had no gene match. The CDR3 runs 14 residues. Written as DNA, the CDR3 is TGTGCCAGCAGTGTACAGGGGGCACACACTGAAGCTTTCTTT. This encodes CASSVQGAHTEAFF.

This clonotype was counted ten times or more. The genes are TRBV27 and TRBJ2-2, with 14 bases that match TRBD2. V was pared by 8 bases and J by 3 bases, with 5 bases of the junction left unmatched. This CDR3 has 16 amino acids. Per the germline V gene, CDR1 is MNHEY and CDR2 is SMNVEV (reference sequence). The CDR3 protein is CASGGTSGRYTGELFF. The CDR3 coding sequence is TGTGCCAGCGGGGGGACTAGCGGGAGATACACCGGGGAGCTGTTTTTT.

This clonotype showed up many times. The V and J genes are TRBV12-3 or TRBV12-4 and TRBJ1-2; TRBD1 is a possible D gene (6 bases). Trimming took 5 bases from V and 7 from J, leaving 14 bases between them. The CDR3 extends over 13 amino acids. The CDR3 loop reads CASSLLQGSGYTF. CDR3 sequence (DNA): TGTGCCAGCAGTCTCCTACAGGGCAGTGGCTACACCTTC.

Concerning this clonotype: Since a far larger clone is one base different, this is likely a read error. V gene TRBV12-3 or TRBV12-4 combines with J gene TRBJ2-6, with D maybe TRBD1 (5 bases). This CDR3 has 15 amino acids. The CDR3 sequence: CASSTQGKTADVLTF. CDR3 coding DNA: TGTGCCAGCAGTACCCAGGGTAAAACGGCCGACGTCCTGACTTTC.

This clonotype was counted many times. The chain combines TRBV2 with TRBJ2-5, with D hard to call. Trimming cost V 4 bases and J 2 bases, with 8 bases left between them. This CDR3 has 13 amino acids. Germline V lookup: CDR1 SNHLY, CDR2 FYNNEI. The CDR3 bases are TGTGCCAGCAGTGCCAAACCACAAGAGACCCAGTACTTC. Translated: CASSAKPQETQYF. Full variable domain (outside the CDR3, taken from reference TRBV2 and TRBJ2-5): EPEVTQTPSHQVTQMGQEVILRCVPISNHLYFYWYRQILGQKVEFLVSFYNNEISEKSEIFDDQFSVERPDGSNFTLKIRSTKLEDSAMYFCASSAKPQETQYFGPGTRLLVL.

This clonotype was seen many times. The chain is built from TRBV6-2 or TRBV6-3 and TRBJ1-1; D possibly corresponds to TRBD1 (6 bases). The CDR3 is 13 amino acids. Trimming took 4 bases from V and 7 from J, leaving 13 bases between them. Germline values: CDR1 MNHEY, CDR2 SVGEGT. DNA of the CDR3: TGTGCCAGCAGTTCCGTGGGACACCATGAAGCTTTCTTT. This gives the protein CASSSVGHHEAFF.

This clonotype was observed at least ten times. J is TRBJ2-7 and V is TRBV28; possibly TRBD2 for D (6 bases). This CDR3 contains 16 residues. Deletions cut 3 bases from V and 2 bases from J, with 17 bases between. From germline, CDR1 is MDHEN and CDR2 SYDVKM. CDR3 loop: CASSLTPNSGAYEQYF. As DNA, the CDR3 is TGTGCCAGCAGTTTGACTCCAAATAGCGGTGCCTACGAGCAGTACTTC. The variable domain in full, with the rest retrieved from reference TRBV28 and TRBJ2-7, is DVKVTQSSRYLVKRTGEKVFLECVQDMDHENMFWYRQDPGLGLRLIYFSYDVKMKEKGDIPEGYSVSREKKERFSLILESASTNQTSMYLCASSLTPNSGAYEQYFGPGTRLTVT.

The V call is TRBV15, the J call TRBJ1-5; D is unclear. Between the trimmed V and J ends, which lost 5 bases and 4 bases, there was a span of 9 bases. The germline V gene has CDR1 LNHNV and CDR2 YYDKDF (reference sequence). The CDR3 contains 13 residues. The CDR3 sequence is CATSVNRNQPQHF. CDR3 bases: TGTGCCACCAGCGTAAACAGAAATCAGCCCCAGCATTTT.

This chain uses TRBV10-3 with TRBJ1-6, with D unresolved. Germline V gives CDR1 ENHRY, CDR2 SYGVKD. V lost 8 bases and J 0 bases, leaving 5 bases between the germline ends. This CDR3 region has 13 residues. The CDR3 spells CAIGSSYNSPLHF. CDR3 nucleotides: TGTGCCATCGGGAGCTCCTATAATTCACCCCTCCACTTT.

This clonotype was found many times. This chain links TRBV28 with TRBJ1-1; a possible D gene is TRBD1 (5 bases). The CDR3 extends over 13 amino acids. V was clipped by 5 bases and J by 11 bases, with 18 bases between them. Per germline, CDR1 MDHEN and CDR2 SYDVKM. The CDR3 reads CASSPPGTARAFF. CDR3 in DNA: TGTGCCAGCAGTCCACCCGGGACTGCACGGGCTTTCTTT.

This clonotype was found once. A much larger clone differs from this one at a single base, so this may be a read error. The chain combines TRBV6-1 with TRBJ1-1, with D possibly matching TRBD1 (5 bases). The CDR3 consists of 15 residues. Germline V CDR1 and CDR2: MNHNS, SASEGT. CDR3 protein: CAGSGARAPNTEAFF. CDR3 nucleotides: TGTGCCGGCAGTGGGGCCCGCGCACCCAACACTGAAGCTTTCTTT.

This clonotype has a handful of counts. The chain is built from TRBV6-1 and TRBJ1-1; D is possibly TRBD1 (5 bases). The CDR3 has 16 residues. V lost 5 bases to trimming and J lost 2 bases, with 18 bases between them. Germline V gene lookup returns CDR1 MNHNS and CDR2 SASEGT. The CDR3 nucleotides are TGTGCCAGCAGTCCCCAGGGTATCCTGGAAAACACTGAAGCTTTCTTT. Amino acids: CASSPQGILENTEAFF.

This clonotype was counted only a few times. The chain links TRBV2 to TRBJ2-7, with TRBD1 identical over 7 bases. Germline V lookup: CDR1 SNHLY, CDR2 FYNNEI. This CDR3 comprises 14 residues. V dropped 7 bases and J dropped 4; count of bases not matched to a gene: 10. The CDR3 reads CASMGRQGVYEQYF. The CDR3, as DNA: TGTGCCAGCATGGGGCGGCAGGGGGTTTACGAGCAGTACTTC.